A single sample gave rise to the 5 T cell receptor beta chains below, sequenced in a study of blood T cells in healthy people across ages. A second PCR, run for 7 to 11 cycles, used a sample-barcoded 5' primer plus a J-beta primer mix. TCRdb reprocessed the 5' RACE reads with MiXCR, giving one entry per CDR3 protein. The repertoire holds some 1.7 million distinct CDR3 sequences, with over 25% as singletons. Input material: blood. The receptors were gathered from a woman in her thirties in good health.

The chain uses TRBV5-1 and TRBJ2-1; D gene uncertain. V was clipped by 4 bases and J by 0 bases, with 14 bases between them. Germline CDR1 reads SGHRS; CDR2 reads YFSETQ. The CDR3 consists of 16 residues. CDR3 in DNA: TGCGCCAGCAGCCCCCACGACATGAGCTCCTACAATGAGCAGTTCTTC. Its protein product is CASSPHDMSSYNEQFF.

The rearrangement links TRBV2 to TRBJ2-2, with 8 bases matching TRBD1. The V gene end was trimmed by 5 bases and the J gene end by 3 bases; junction bases not matched to a gene: 8. CDR3 length: 16 residues. The V gene's germline CDR1 is SNHLY and CDR2 FYNNEI. The CDR3 nucleotides read TGTGCCAGCAGTTCGTACCCACAGGGGGACACCGGGGAGCTGTTTTTT. This codes for CASSSYPQGDTGELFF.

CDR3 DNA sequence: TGCAGTGCTAGAATTGACAGGAGGACTGAAGCTTTCTTT. As protein: CSARIDRRTEAFF. The V and J genes are TRBV20-1 and TRBJ1-1, with TRBD1 as a possible D gene (6 bases). Germline CDR1 DFQATT, CDR2 SNEGSKA (reference sequence). Trimming pared 2 bases from V and 5 bases from J, leaving 12 bases between. The CDR3 is 13 residues long.

Comments on this clonotype: Mismatch with germline at one junction end may stem from a read error. CDR3 DNA: TGTGCCAGCAGCTTAGAGTGGCAGGGAAAACGGTTTTTT. Translated, it gives CASSLEWQGKRFF. J is TRBJ1-4 and V is TRBV7-2; D might be TRBD1 (5 bases). The CDR3 sequence is 13 residues long. Germline CDR1 reads SGHTA; CDR2 reads FQGNSA.

A few counts support this clonotype. The chain links TRBV10-3 to TRBJ2-7; D may correspond to TRBD1 or TRBD2 (5 bases each). Trimming shortened V by 1 base and J by 0 bases, and 10 bases separated the two germline ends. CDR3 length equals 15 residues. CDR1 and CDR2 from the germline V gene are ENHRY and SYGVKD. CDR3 region: CAISEFGASSYEQYF. CDR3 sequence (DNA): TGTGCCATCAGTGAGTTCGGGGCCAGCTCCTACGAGCAGTACTTC.